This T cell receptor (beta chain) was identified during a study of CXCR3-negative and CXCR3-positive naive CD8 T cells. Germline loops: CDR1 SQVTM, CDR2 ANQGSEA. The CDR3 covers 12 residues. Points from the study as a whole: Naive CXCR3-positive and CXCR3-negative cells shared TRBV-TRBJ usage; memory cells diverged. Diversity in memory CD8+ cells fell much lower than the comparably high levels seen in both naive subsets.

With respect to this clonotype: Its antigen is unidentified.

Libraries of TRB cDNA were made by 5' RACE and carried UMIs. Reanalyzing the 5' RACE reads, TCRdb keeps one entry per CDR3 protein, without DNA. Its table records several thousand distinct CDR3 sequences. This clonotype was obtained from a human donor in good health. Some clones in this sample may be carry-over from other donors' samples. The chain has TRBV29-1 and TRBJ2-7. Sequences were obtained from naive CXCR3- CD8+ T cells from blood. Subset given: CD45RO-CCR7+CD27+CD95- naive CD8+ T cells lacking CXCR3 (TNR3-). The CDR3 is CSVEGMGYEQYF.